This T cell receptor beta chain was sequenced for a study of OX40 agonist ivuxolimab in advanced cancers. The overall study: Checkpoint inhibitors had been given previously to roughly 40% of patients.

Sequencing was performed with immunoSEQ multiplex PCR; in TCRdb, only in-frame clones are kept and a portion is missing. The repertoire holds approximately 41,000 clones, more than 75% seen once, with about a third in the top ten. The material was CD4+ or CD8+ T cells sorted from blood, obtained in a trial of the OX40 agonist ivuxolimab. The receptor's source is an adult with an advanced solid tumor such as melanoma, head and neck, liver or kidney cancer.

The CDR3 nucleotides are TGCGCCAGTACCCCTAGCGGGGGACCCCAAGAGACCCAGTACTTC. Amino acid sequence: CASTPSGGPQETQYF. The chain has TRBV5-1 and TRBJ2-5; 10 bases agree with TRBD2. The CDR3 length is 15 residues. Germline lookup yields CDR1 SGHRS and CDR2 YFSETQ. V was clipped by 8 bases and J by 1 base; unmatched bases: 8.